This T cell receptor (beta chain) was obtained from a study of lung T cells in sarcoidosis with Löfgren's syndrome (dated by TCRdb to between 2016 and 2019). About the full investigation: Sarcoidosis was characterized as a granulomatous disease that mainly affects the lungs and features an accumulation of CD4+ T cells in bronchoalveolar lavage fluid. The repertoire analyses centered on Lofgren's syndrome patients.

The paper as a whole reports these results and caveats: Recognition of a sarcoidosis-associated antigen was merely suggested, with the antigen itself still putative and unidentified.

This clonotype turned up a few times. The antigen it binds to is not known. Base quality data are lacking; no much larger clone is found one base away. Sequencing was carried out with an Illumina MiSeq. The raw public data were reprocessed by TCRdb itself: fastp quality trimming at Q25, MiXCR clonotype calling, in-frame beta chains only. Each CDR3 protein appears once, grouped with its most common genes and DNA. The sample records 55,000 to 80,000 distinct CDR3 sequences, about 20% of which are singletons. In total, the top ten clones hold about 2.5% of the sample. The sample was CD4+ T cells from PBMCs. This sequence was found in a human donor with sarcoidosis (Löfgren's syndrome or another form), or a control subject (not recorded which).

The DNA reads TGCAGCGTCCGTCCCGGACTGTATAACACTGAAGCTTTCTTT. Translation gives CSVRPGLYNTEAFF. The rearranged chain carries TRBV29-1 and TRBJ1-1; no D gene call is confident. Reading the germline V gene gives CDR1 SQVTM and CDR2 ANQGSEA. Its CDR3 holds 14 amino acids, cysteine through phenylalanine. CDR3 DNA only is kept here, 42 bases in frame from base 1. V and J lose 6 bases and 2 bases, and a span of 16 bases separates them.